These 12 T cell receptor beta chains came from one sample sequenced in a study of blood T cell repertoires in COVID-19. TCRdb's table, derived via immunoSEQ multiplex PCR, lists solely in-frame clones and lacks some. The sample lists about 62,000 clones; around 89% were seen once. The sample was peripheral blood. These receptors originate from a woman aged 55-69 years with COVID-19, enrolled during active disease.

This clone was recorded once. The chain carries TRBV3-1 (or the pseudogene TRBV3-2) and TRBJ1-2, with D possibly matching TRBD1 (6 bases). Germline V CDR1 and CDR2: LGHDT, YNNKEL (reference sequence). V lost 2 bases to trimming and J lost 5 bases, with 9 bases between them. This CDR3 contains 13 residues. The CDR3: CASSQRTEYGYTF. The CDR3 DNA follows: TGTGCCAGCAGCCAAAGGACAGAGTATGGCTACACCTTC.

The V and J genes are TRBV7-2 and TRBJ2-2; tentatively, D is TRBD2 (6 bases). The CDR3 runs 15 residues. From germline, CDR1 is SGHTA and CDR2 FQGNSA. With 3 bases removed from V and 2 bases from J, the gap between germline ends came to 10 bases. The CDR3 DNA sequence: TGTGCCAGCAGCTTTGGACTATCAAACACCGGGGAGCTGTTTTTT. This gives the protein CASSFGLSNTGELFF.

The CDR3: CASSSSQGAVGNTIYF. In nucleotides, the CDR3 is TGTGCCAGCAGTTCTTCACAGGGGGCGGTGGGAAACACCATATATTTT. This rearrangement joins TRBV7-9 to TRBJ1-3; 9 bases line up with TRBD1. The ends lost 6 bases at V and 4 bases at J; junction bases unmatched: 10. Germline-derived CDR1 and CDR2 are SEHNR and FQNEAQ (reference sequence). CDR3 length equals 16 residues.

The CDR3 region is CASSLEKTSGISYEQYF. The CDR3 DNA sequence: TGTGCCAGCAGCTTAGAAAAGACTAGCGGGATCTCCTACGAGCAGTACTTC. This chain links TRBV7-9 with TRBJ2-7; 11 nucleotides line up with TRBD2. Germline CDR1 SEHNR, CDR2 FQNEAQ (reference sequence). This CDR3 comprises 17 residues. V shed 1 base, J shed 0 bases, and the junction held 5 bases outside the gene matches. Drawing the rest from reference TRBV7-9 and TRBJ2-7, the complete variable domain is DTGVSQNPRHKITKRGQNVTFRCDPISEHNRLYWYRQTLGQGPEFLTYFQNEAQLEKSRLLSDRFSAERPKGSFSTLEIQRTEQGDSAMYLCASSLEKTSGISYEQYFGPGTRLTVT.

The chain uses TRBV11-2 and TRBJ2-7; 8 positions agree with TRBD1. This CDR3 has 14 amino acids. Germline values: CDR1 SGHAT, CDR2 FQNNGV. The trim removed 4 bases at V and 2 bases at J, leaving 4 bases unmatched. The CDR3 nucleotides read TGTGCCAGCAGCTCAACGGACAGGGCCTACGAGCAGTACTTC. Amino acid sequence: CASSSTDRAYEQYF.

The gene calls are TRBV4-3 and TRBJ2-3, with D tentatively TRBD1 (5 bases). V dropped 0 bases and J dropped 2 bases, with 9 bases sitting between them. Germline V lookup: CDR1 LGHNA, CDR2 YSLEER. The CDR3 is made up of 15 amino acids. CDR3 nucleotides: TGCGCCAGCAGCCAAGATCGACAGACCACAGATACGCAGTATTTT. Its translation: CASSQDRQTTDTQYF.

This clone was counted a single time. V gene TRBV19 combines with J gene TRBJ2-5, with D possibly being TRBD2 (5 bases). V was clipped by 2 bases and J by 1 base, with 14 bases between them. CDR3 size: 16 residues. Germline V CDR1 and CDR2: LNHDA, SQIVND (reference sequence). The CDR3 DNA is TGTGCCAGTAGTATAACCTCGGGGAGCCCCCAAGAGACCCAGTACTTC. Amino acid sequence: CASSITSGSPQETQYF. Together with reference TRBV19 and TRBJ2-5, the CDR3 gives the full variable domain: DGGITQSPKYLFRKEGQNVTLSCEQNLNHDAMYWYRQDPGQGLRLIYYSQIVNDFQKGDIAEGYSVSREKKESFPLTVTSAQKNPTAFYLCASSITSGSPQETQYFGPGTRLLVL.

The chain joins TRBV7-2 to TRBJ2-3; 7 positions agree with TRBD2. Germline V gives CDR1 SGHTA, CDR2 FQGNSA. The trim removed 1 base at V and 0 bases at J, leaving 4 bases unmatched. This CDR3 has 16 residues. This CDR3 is CASSLGVAGSTDTQYF. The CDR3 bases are TGTGCCAGCAGCTTAGGTGTAGCGGGTAGCACAGATACGCAGTATTTT. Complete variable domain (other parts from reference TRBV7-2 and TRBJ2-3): GAGVSQSPSNKVTEKGKDVELRCDPISGHTALYWYRQSLGQGLEFLIYFQGNSAPDKSGLPSDRFSAERTGGSVSTLTIQRTQQEDSAVYLCASSLGVAGSTDTQYFGPGTRLTVL.

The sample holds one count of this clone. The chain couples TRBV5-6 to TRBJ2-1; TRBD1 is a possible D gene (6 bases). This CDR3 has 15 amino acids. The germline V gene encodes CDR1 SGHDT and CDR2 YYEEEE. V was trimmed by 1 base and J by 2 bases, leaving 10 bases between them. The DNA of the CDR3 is TGTGCCAGCAGCTTGAGGGGGAGCCCCTACAATGAGCAGTTCTTC. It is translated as CASSLRGSPYNEQFF.

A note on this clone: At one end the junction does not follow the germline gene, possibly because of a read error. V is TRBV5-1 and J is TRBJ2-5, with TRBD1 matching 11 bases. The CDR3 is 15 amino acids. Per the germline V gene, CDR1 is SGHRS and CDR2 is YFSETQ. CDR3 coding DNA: TGCGCCCGCAGCGCCGGGACAGGGGGCCAAGAGACCCAGTACTTC. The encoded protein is CARSAGTGGQETQYF.

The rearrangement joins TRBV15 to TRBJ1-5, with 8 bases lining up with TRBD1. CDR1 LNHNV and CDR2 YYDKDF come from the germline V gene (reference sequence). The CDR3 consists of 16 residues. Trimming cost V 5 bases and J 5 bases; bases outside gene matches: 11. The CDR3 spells CATSRSSGGFDQPQHF. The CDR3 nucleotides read TGTGCCACCAGCCGATCCTCAGGGGGCTTTGATCAGCCCCAGCATTTT.

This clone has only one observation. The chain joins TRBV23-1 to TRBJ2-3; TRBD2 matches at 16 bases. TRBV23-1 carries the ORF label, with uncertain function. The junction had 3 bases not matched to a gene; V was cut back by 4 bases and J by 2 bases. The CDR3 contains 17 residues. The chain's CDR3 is CASSPGTSGRDTDTQYF. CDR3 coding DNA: TGCGCCAGCAGTCCCGGGACTAGCGGGAGGGACACAGATACGCAGTATTTT.